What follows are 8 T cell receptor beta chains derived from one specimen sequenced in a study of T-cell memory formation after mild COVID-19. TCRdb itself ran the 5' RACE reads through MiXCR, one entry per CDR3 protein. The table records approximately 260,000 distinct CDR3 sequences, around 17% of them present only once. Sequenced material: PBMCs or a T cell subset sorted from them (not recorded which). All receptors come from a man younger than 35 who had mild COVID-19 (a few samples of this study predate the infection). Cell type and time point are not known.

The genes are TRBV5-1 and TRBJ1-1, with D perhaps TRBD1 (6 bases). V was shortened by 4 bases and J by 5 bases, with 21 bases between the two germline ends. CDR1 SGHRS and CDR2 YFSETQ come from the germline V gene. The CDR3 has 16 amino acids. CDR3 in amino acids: CASSARLGGLETEAFF. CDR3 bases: TGCGCCAGCAGCGCGAGGTTAGGGGGGCTCGAAACTGAAGCTTTCTTT. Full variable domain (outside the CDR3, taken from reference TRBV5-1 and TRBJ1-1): KAGVTQTPRYLIKTRGQQVTLSCSPISGHRSVSWYQQTPGQGLQFLFEYFSETQRNKGNFPGRFSGRQFSNSRSEMNVSTLELGDSALYLCASSARLGGLETEAFFGQGTRLTVV.

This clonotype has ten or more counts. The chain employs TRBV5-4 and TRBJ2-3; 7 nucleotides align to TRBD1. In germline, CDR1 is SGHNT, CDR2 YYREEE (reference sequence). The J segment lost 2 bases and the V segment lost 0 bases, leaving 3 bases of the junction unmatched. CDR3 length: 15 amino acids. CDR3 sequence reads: CASSLDRGLTDTQYF. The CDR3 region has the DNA TGTGCCAGCAGCTTGGACAGGGGCCTCACAGATACGCAGTATTTT.

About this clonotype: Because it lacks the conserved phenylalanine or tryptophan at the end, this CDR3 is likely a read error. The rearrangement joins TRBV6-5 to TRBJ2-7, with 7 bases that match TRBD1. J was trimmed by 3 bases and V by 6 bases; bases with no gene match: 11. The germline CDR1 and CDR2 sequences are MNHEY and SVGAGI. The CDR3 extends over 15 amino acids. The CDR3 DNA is TGTGCCAGCAGCACCACCGGGACAGCTAACTACGAGCAGTACTTA. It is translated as CASSTTGTANYEQYL.

This CDR3 reads CASSPIVGGDNNSPLHF. CDR3 sequence (DNA): TGTGCCAGCAGTCCCATCGTTGGGGGGGATAATAATTCACCCCTCCACTTT. This chain connects TRBV28 to TRBJ1-6; perhaps TRBD1 as D (5 bases). The V and J ends lost 5 bases and 5 bases respectively, with 19 bases between them. The CDR3 length is 17 residues. The V gene's germline CDR1 is MDHEN and CDR2 SYDVKM.

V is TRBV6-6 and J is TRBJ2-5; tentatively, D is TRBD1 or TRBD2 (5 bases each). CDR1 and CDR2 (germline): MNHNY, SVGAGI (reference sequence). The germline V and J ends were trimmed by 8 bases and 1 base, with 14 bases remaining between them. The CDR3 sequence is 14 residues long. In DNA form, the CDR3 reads TGTGCCAGCGGTGATCGTGGGGGCCAAGAGACCCAGTACTTC. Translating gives CASGDRGGQETQYF.

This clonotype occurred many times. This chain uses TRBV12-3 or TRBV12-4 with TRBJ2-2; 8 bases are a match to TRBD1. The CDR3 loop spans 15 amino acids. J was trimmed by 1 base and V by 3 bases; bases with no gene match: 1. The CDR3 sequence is CASSFGQGNTGELFF. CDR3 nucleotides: TGTGCCAGCAGTTTTGGACAGGGGAACACCGGGGAGCTGTTTTTT.

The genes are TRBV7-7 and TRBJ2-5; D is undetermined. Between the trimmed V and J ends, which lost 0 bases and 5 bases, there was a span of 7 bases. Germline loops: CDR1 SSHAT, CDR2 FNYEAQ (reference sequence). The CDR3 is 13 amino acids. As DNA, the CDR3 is TGTGCCAGCAGCTTAGCGGAGAGGGAGACCCAGTACTTC. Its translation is CASSLAERETQYF. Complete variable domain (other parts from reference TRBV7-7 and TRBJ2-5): GAGVSQSPRYKVTKRGQDVTLRCDPISSHATLYWYQQALGQGPEFLTYFNYEAQPDKSGLPSDRFSAERPEGSISTLTIQRTEQRDSAMYRCASSLAERETQYFGPGTRLLVL.

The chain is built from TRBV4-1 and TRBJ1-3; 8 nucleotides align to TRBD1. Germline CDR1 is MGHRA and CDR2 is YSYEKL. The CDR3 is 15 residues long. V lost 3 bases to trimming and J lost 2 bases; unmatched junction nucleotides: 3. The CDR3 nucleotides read TGCGCCAGCAGCCAGGACAGGGAAGCTGGAAACACCATATATTTT. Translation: CASSQDREAGNTIYF.